This T cell receptor beta chain was obtained from a study of alternative splicing in chronic myeloid leukemia remission (dated by TCRdb to 2018 to 2020). Background on the whole study: RNA sequencing was used to profile peripheral blood obtained from chronic-phase CML patients at diagnosis and at remission, and the resulting profiles were compared with those of healthy donors. About 9 diagnostic specimens, together with matched remission specimens, were obtained from the RESIST (imatinib), ENESTxtnd (nilotinib) and PINNACLE (nilotinib plus pegylated interferon) trials. Median ages of 54 years at diagnosis, 56 at remission and around 35 for healthy controls were recorded. Total leukocytes from peripheral blood collected in EDTA were used as the trial diagnostic specimens. The French Persistem study supplied nine CML samples, of which seven were diagnostic and two were matched remission samples. Female/male counts of 11/5 were recorded for diagnosis samples, 8/3 for remission samples and 2/4 for controls. Trizol was used to extract total RNA from peripheral blood mononuclear cells of diagnosis, remission and control samples. Points the paper makes about the study in general: Blood cell composition differed strongly depending on the timepoint, moving from an enrichment of myeloid progenitors at diagnosis to an enrichment of mature lymphoid cells at remission. At remission, blood cell composition had been reconfigured so that it resembled normal controls enriched in lymphoid cells.

The library was obtained by bulk RNA-seq. The TruSeq Stranded RNA sample prep kit was used to generate libraries of poly-A-enriched mRNA from an input of 0.8 to 1 ug total RNA. Each sample was sequenced in triplicate using paired-end sequencing on a HiSeq 2500. Each mate in the RNA-seq data had a read length of 125 nucleotides. In the authors' own workflow: Reads were trimmed and aligned to hg38 with STAR v2.7, with quality control by FASTQC, RSeQC and multiqc. Salmon 0.14.1 was used to quantify gene expression levels as transcripts per million (TPM). Principal component analysis suggested that trial, library batch, sequencing batch, treatment regimen and sex did not drive transcriptomic profiles. After reprocessing by TCRdb, each CDR3 protein sequence is one entry, and no DNA is given. The V and J calls were not made by the authors but by TCRdb's processing. In this sample's table one finds approximately 84 distinct CDR3 sequences.

In the germline V gene, CDR1 corresponds to SGDLS and CDR2 to YYNGEE. Spanning cysteine to phenylalanine, the CDR3 consists of 14 amino acids. No DNA sequence was recorded. This clonotype was observed once. The antigen this receptor binds is unknown. According to the study, the label for this sample's time point signals: chronic-phase CML before TKI therapy (screening/day 1). Under 20 CML patients made up the patient cohort, and matched post-remission samples were obtained for some of these patients. The sample in question was PBMCs or total blood leukocytes (not recorded which), obtained at diagnosis. This receptor was taken from an adult with chronic myeloid leukemia. The chain is encoded by TRBV9 joined to TRBJ2-2; TCRdb gives TRBD2 as the D gene, but with no DNA this cannot be confirmed. CDR3 loop: CASSVEGYTGELFF.